The clone carrying this TCR beta chain has ten or more counts. Its target is unknown. The data were taken from a study of radiation and T cells in renal cell carcinoma. Assay used: immunoSEQ multiplex PCR; TCRdb lists only in-frame clones, some missing. The sample yields 65,000 or so clones, around 80% seen once. Time point given: blood 4 weeks post-SBRT, at nephrectomy. Treatment: 15 Gy SBRT to primary tumor, nephrectomy 4 weeks later. The patient's renal cell carcinoma had clear cell pathology. The germline gives CDR1 SGHRS, CDR2 YFSETQ. V dropped 4 bases and J dropped 0; count of bases not matched to a gene: 5. The CDR3 consists of 16 residues. General study points: Top tumor clonotypes rose in blood 2 weeks post-radiation, then contracted.

This sample comprised blood, obtained from a patient whose treatment included radiotherapy and nephrectomy. The sequence was collected from a man in his sixties with renal cell carcinoma. The gene calls are TRBV5-1 and TRBJ2-3; 10 positions agree with TRBD2. CDR3 amino acids: CASSTRTSGSTDTQYF. CDR3 nucleotide sequence: TGCGCCAGCAGCACCCGGACTAGCGGAAGCACAGATACGCAGTATTTT.